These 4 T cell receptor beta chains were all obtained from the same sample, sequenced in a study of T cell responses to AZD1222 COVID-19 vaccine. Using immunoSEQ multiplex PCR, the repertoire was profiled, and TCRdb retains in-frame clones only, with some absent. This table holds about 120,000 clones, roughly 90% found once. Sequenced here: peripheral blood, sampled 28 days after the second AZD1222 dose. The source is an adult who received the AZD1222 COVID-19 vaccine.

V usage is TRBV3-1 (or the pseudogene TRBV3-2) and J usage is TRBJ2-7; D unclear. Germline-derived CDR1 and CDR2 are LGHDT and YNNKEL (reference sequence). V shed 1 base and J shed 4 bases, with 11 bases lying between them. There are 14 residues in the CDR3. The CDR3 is CASSQGLTLYEQYF. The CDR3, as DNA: TGTGCCAGCAGCCAAGGTCTAACCCTGTACGAGCAGTACTTC.

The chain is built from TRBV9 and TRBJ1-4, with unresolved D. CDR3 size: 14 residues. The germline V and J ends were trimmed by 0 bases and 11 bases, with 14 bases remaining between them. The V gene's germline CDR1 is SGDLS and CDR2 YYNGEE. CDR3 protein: CASSVASNAGKLFF. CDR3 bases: TGTGCCAGCAGCGTAGCGTCGAATGCCGGGAAACTGTTTTTT.

The CDR3 DNA is TGTGCCAGCAGCCAAGTTCGGGCCGGCCGGTCTGGAAACACCATATATTTT. Translation gives CASSQVRAGRSGNTIYF. The V and J genes are TRBV3-1 (or the pseudogene TRBV3-2) and TRBJ1-3; D gene ambiguous. The CDR3 runs to 17 residues. The germline gives CDR1 LGHDT, CDR2 YNNKEL (reference sequence). Trimming took off 1 base at V and 1 base at J, with 14 bases between the two ends.

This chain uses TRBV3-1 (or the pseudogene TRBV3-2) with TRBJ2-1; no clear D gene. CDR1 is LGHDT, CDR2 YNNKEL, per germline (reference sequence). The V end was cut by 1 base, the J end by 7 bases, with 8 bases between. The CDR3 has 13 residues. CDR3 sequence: CASSQGGANEQFF. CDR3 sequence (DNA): TGTGCCAGCAGCCAAGGAGGCGCGAATGAGCAGTTCTTC.